The source of this T cell receptor beta chain is a study of regulatory T cells in long-lasting Graves disease. About the research overall: Persistence in Graves' disease denoted antithyroid drug use beyond 5 years alongside positive TSH receptor antibodies. The study, taken as a whole, reports: Persistent disease was associated with favored TRBV28 usage and with favored use of TRBJ1-2 and TRBJ2-5. Between persistent patients, about 2,500 public clonotypes were shared, exceeding the approximately 990 shared between new patients.

Construction of the TCR beta libraries employed iRepertoire HTBI primers in conjunction with Arm-PCR of CDR3 regions. Via MiXCR, TCRdb re-called the multiplex PCR reads, giving one row per CDR3 protein. This sample has 400,000 to 500,000 distinct CDR3 sequences; around 23% occur once, and the top ten carry around 15%. The time point was: persistent/refractory GD, antithyroid drugs over 5 years with positive TRAb. The TCR library was prepared using RNA isolated from PBMCs. There are many counts of this clonotype. Its target is unknown. CDR3 length: 18 residues. Germline CDR1 and CDR2: SGHVS and FQNEAQ. After removal of 5 bases from V and 5 bases from J, the junction contained 19 bases not matched to a gene.

The rearrangement joins TRBV7-8 to TRBJ2-5; 8 bases map to TRBD2. The sequences come from peripheral blood mononuclear cells (PBMCs), collected when the disease was refractory, from a patient treated with antithyroid drugs. The TCR comes from a female donor with Graves disease. CDR3 bases: TGTGCCAGCAGCCGAAACGCCGGGAGGGCCGGTATACAGGAGACCCAGTACTTC. Translation gives CASSRNAGRAGIQETQYF. The full variable domain, rest sourced from reference TRBV7-8 and TRBJ2-5, is GAGVSQSPRYKVAKRGQDVALRCDPISGHVSLFWYQQALGQGPEFLTYFQNEAQLDKSGLPSDRFFAERPEGSVSTLKIQRTQQEDSAVYLCASSRNAGRAGIQETQYFGPGTRLLVL.